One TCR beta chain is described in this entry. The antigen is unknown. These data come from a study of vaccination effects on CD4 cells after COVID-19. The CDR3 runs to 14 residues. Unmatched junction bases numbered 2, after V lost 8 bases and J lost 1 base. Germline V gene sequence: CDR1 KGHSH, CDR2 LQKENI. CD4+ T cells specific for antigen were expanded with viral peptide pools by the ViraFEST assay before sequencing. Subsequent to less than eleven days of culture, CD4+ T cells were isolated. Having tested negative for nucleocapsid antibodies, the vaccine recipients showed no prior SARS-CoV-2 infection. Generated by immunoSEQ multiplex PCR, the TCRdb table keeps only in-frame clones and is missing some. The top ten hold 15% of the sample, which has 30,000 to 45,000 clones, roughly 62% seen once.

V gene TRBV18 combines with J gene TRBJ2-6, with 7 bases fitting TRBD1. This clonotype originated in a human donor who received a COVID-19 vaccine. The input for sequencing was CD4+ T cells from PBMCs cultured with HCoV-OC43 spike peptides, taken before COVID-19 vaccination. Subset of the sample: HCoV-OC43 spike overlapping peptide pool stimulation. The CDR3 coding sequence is TGTGCCAGCGAGGACAGGTCTGGGGCCAACGTCCTGACTTTC. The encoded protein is CASEDRSGANVLTF. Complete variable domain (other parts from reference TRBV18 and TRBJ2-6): NAGVMQNPRHLVRRRGQEARLRCSPMKGHSHVYWYRQLPEEGLKFMVYLQKENIIDESGMPKERFSAEFPKEGPSILRIQQVVRGDSAAYFCASEDRSGANVLTFGAGSRLTVL.